This TCR beta chain was recorded in a study of T-cell reconstitution after alpha-beta-depleted transplantation in children. Unique molecular identifiers were incorporated when the TCRbeta library was constructed. TCRdb independently ran MiXCR on the PCR reads; one entry per CDR3 protein. Here the sample spans hundreds of thousands of distinct CDR3 sequences, around 9.5% being singletons. The CDR3 totals 14 residues. The V gene's germline CDR1 is MNHNS and CDR2 SASEGT. Trimming pared 5 bases from V and 5 bases from J, leaving 15 bases between. The receptor was derived from a human donor who donated a stem cell graft to a child with acute lymphoblastic leukemia. This chain connects TRBV6-1 to TRBJ2-5; tentatively, D is TRBD1 (5 bases). The input for sequencing was PBMCs from the stem cell graft donor, taken from the stem cell graft. The CDR3 reads CASSTQGWVETQYF. The CDR3 DNA follows: TGTGCCAGCAGTACGCAGGGATGGGTTGAGACCCAGTACTTC.